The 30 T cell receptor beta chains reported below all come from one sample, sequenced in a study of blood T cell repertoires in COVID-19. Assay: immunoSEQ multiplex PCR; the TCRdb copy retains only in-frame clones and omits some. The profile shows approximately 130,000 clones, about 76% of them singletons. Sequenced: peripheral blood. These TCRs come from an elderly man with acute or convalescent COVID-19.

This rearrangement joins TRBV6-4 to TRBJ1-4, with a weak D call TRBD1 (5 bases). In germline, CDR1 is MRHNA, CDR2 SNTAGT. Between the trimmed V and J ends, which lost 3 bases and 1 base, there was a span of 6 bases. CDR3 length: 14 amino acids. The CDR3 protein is CASSEQGTNEKLFF. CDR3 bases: TGTGCCAGCAGTGAGCAGGGAACTAATGAAAAACTGTTTTTT.

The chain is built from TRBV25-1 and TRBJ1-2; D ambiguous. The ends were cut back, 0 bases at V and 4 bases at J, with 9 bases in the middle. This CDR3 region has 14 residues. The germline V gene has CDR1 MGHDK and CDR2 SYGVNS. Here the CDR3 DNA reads TGTGCCAGCAGTGAATACAGTGGAGGCTATGGCTACACCTTC. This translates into CASSEYSGGYGYTF.

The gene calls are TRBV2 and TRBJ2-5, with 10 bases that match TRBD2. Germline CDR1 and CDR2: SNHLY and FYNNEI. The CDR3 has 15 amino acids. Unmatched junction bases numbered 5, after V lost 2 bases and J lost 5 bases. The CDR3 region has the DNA TGTGCCAGCAGTGAAAGCGGGGGGGCCCGGGAGACCCAGTACTTC. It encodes CASSESGGARETQYF.

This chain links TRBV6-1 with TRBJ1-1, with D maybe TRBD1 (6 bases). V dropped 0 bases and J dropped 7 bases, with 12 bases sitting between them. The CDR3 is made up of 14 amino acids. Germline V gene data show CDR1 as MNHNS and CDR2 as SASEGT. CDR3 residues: CASSEAPQQGEAFF. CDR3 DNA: TGTGCCAGCAGTGAAGCGCCCCAACAGGGTGAAGCTTTCTTT.

CDR3: CASSPSGVETQYF. The CDR3 DNA reads as TGTGCCAGTAGTCCTAGCGGGGTGGAGACCCAGTACTTC. The chain couples TRBV19 to TRBJ2-5; 9 positions agree with TRBD2. The CDR3 is 13 residues long. The J segment lost 5 bases and the V segment lost 5 bases, leaving 3 bases of the junction unmatched. Germline CDR1 reads LNHDA; CDR2 reads SQIVND (reference sequence).

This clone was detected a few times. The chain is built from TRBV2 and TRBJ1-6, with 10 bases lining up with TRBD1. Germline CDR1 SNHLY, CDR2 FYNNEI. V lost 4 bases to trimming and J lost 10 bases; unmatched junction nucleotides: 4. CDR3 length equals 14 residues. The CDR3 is CASSGDRGQSPLHF. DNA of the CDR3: TGTGCCAGCAGTGGAGACAGGGGGCAATCACCCCTCCACTTT. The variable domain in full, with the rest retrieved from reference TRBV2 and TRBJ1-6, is EPEVTQTPSHQVTQMGQEVILRCVPISNHLYFYWYRQILGQKVEFLVSFYNNEISEKSEIFDDQFSVERPDGSNFTLKIRSTKLEDSAMYFCASSGDRGQSPLHFGNGTRLTVT.

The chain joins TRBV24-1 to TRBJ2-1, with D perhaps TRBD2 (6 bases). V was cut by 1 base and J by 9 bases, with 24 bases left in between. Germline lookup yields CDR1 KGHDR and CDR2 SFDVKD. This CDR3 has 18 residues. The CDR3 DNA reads TGTGCCACCAGTGATTTTCAGTTAGGGCGGGGAGCGACTGGTGAGCAGTTCTTC. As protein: CATSDFQLGRGATGEQFF.

The CDR3: CASSEDERGASYF. Here the CDR3 DNA reads TGTGCCAGCAGTGAAGATGAGCGGGGGGCCTCGTACTTC. This chain links TRBV2 with TRBJ2-4, with 9 bases matching TRBD2. CDR3 length: 13 residues. The germline V gene encodes CDR1 SNHLY and CDR2 FYNNEI. J gave up 15 bases and V 1 base, and 7 bases lay outside the gene matches.

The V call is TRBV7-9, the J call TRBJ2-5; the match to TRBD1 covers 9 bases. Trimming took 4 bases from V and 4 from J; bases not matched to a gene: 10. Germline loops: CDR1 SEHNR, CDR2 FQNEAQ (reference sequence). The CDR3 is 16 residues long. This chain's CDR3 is CASSYEDRGWRETQYF. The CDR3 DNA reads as TGTGCCAGCAGCTACGAGGACAGGGGATGGCGAGAGACCCAGTACTTC.

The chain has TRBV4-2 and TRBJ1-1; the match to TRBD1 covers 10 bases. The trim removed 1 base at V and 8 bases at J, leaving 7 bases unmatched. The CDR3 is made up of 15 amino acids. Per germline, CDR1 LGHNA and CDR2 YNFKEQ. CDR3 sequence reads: CASSQGGGTGAEAFF. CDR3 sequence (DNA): TGTGCCAGCAGCCAAGGAGGAGGGACAGGGGCAGAAGCTTTCTTT.

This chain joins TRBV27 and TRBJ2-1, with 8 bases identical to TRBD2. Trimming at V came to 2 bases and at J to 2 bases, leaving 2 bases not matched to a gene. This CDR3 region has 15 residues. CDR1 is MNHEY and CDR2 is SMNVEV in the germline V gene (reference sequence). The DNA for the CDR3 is TGTGCCAGCAGTTTAGACGGGGGGGCCTACAATGAGCAGTTCTTC. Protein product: CASSLDGGAYNEQFF.

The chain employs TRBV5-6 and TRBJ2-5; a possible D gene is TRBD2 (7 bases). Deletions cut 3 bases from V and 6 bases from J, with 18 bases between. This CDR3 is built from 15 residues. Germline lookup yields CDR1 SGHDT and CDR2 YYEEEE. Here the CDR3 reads CASSYRGGAGKTQYF. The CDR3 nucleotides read TGTGCCAGCAGCTATAGAGGGGGGGCCGGTAAGACCCAGTACTTC.

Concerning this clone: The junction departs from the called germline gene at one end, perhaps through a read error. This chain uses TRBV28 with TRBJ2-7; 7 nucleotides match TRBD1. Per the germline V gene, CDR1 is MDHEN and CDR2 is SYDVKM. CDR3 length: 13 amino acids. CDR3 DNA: TGTGCCAGCTCAACCGGGACAGATAACGAGCTGTACTTC. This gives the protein CASSTGTDNELYF.

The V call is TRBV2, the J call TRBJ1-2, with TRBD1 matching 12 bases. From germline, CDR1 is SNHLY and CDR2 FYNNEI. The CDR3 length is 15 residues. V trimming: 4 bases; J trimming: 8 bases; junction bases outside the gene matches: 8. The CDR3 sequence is CASSARGQGAGGYTF. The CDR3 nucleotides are TGTGCCAGCAGTGCGAGGGGACAGGGGGCAGGGGGCTACACCTTC.

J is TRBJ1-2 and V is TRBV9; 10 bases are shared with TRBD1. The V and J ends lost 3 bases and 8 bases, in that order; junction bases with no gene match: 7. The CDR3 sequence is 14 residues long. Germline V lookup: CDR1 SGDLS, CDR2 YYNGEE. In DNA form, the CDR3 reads TGTGCCAGCAGCGCCCGGACAGGGGGAAGCGGCTACACCTTC. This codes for CASSARTGGSGYTF.

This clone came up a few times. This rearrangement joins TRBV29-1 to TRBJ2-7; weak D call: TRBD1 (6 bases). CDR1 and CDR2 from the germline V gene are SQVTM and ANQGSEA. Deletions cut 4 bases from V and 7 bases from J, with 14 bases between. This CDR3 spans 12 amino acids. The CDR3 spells CSVGGPNREQYF. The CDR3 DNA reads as TGCAGCGTTGGGGGGCCGAACAGGGAGCAGTACTTC.

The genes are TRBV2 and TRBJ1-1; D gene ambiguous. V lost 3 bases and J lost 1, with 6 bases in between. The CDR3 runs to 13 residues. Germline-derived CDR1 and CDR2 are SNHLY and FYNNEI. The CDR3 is CASSEEGNTEAFF. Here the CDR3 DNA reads TGTGCCAGCAGTGAGGAGGGGAACACTGAAGCTTTCTTT.

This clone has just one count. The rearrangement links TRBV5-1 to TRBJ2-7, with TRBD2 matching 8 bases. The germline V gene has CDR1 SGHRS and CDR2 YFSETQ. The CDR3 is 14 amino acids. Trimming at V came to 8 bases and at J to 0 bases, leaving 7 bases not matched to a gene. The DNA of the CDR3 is TGCGCCAGTTCGGAAGCGGGGGCCTCCTACGAGCAGTACTTC. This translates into CASSEAGASYEQYF.

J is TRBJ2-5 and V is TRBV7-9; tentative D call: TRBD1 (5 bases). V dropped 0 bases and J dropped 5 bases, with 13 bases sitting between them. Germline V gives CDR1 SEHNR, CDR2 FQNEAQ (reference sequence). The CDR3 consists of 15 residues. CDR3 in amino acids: CASSLAGPVWETQYF. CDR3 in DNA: TGTGCCAGCAGCTTAGCGGGGCCGGTTTGGGAGACCCAGTACTTC.

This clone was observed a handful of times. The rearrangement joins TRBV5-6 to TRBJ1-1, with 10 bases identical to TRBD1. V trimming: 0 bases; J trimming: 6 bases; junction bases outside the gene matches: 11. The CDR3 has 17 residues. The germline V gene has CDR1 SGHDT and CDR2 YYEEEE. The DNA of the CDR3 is TGTGCCAGCAGCTTGGCCGGGACAGGGGCCGCCGAGGCTGAAGCTTTCTTT. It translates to CASSLAGTGAAEAEAFF. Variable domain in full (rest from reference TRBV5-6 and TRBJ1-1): DAGVTQSPTHLIKTRGQQVTLRCSPKSGHDTVSWYQQALGQGPQFIFQYYEEEERQRGNFPDRFSGHQFPNYSSELNVNALLLGDSALYLCASSLAGTGAAEAEAFFGQGTRLTVV.

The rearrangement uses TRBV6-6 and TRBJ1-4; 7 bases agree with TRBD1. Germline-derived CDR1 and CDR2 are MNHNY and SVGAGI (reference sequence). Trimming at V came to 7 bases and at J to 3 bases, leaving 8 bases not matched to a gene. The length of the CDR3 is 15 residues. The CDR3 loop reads CASTDGQVANEKLFF. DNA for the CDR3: TGTGCCAGCACCGACGGACAGGTTGCTAATGAAAAACTGTTTTTT.

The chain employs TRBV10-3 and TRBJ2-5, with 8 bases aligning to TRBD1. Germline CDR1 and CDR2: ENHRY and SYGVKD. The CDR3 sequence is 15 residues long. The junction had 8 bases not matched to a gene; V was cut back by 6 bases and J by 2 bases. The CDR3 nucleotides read TGTGCCATCAGGAACGACAGGGGATCTCAAGAGACCCAGTACTTC. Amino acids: CAIRNDRGSQETQYF.

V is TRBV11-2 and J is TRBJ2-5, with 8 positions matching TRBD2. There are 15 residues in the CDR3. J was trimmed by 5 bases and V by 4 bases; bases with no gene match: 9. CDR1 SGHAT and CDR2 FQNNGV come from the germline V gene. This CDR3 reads CASSSPGGLRETQYF. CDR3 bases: TGTGCCAGCAGCTCCCCGGGAGGGCTGAGGGAGACCCAGTACTTC. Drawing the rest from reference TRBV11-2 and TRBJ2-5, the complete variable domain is EAGVAQSPRYKIIEKRQSVAFWCNPISGHATLYWYQQILGQGPKLLIQFQNNGVVDDSQLPKDRFSAERLKGVDSTLKIQPAKLEDSAVYLCASSSPGGLRETQYFGPGTRLLVL.

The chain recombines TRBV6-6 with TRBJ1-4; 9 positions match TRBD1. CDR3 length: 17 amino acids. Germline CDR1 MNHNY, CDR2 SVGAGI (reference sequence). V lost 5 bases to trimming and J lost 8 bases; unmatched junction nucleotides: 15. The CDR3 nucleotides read TGTGCCAGCAGTCTAGTCCCGGGACAGGGTATTTGGGAAAAACTGTTTTTT. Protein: CASSLVPGQGIWEKLFF.

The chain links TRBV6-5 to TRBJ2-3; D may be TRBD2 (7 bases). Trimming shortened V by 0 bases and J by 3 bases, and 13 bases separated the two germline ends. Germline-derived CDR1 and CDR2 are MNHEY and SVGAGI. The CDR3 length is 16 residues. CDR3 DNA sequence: TGTGCCAGCAGTTACTCGGGGGGGGCTGCGACAGATACGCAGTATTTT. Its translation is CASSYSGGAATDTQYF.

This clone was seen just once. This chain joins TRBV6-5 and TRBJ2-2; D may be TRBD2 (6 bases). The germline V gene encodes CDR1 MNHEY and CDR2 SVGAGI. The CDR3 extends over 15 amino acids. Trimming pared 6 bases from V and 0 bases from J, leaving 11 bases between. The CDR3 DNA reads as TGTGCCAGCAGACAGCGGGCAACGAACACCGGGGAGCTGTTTTTT. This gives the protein CASRQRATNTGELFF.

CDR3: CASSPPWGGGELFF. As DNA, the CDR3 is TGTGCCAGCTCACCACCATGGGGAGGCGGGGAGCTGTTTTTT. The chain links TRBV18 to TRBJ2-2; D may be TRBD2 (6 bases). The germline CDR1 and CDR2 sequences are KGHSH and LQKENI. The V gene lost 0 bases and the J gene lost 7 bases, with 9 bases spanning the gap. This CDR3 comprises 14 residues.

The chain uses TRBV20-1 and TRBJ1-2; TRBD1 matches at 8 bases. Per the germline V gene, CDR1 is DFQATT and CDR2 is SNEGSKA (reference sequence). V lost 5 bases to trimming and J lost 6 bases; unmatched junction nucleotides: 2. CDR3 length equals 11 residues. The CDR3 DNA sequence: TGCAGTGCTCGGACAGGGAATGGCTACACCTTC. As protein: CSARTGNGYTF.

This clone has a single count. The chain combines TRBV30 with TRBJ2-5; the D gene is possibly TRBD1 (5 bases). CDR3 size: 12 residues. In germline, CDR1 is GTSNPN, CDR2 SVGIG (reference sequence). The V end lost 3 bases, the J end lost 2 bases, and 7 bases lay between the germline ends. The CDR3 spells CAWSQGQETQYF. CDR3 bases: TGTGCCTGGAGCCAGGGTCAAGAGACCCAGTACTTC. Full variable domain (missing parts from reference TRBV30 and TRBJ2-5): SQTIHQWPATLVQPVGSPLSLECTVEGTSNPNLYWYRQAAGRGLQLLFYSVGIGQISSEVPQNLSASRPQDRQFILSSKKLLLSDSGFYLCAWSQGQETQYFGPGTRLLVL.

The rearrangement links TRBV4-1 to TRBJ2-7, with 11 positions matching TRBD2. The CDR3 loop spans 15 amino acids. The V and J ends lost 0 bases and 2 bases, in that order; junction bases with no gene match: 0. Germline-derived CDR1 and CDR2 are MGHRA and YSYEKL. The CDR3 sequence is CASSQDSGGAYEQYF. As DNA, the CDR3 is TGCGCCAGCAGCCAAGATAGCGGGGGGGCCTACGAGCAGTACTTC.